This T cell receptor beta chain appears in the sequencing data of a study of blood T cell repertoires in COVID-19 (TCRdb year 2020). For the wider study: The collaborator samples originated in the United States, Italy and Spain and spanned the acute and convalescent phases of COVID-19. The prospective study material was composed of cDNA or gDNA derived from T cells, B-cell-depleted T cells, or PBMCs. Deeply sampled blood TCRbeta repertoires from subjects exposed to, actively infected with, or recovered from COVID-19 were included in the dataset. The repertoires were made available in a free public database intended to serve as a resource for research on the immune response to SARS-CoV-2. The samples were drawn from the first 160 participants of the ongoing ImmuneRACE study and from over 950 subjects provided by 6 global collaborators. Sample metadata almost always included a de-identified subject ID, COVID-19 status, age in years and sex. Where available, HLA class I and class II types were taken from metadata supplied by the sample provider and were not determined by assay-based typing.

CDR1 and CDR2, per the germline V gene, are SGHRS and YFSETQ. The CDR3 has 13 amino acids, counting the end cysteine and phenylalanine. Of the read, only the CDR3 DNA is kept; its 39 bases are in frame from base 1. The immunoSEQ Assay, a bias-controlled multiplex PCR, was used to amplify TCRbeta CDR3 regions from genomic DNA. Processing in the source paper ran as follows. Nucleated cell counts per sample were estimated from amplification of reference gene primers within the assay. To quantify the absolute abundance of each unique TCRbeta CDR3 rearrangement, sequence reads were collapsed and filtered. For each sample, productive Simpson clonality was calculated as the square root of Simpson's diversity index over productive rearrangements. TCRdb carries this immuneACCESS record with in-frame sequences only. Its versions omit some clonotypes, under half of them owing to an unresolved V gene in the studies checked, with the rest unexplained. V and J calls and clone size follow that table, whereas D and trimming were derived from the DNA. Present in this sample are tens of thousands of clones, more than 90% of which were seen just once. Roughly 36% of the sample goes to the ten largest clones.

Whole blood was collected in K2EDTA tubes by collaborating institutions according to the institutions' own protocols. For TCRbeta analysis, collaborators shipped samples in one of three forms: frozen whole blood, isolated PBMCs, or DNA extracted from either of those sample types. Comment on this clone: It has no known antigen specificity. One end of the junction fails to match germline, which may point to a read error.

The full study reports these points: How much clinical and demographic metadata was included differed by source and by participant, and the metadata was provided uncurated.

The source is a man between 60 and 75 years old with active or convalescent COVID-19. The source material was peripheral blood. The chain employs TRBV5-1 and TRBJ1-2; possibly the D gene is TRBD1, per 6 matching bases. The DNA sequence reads TGCGCCAGCAGCTTGGGCCCCCTGGGACACCAAATCTTC. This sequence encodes CASSLGPLGHQIF.